This note documents a single T cell receptor (beta chain) sequence. Its antigen is still unknown. No base-level quality is on record; no much larger clone is a single base apart. This specimen comes from a study of blood T cells in healthy people across ages (dated by TCRdb to the mid-2010s). About the full investigation: In model experiments, template switching captured about one uniquely barcoded TCR beta cDNA molecule for every two T cells. Age-related changes in TCR beta repertoire diversity were measured in the study by deep sequencing normalized with unique cDNA molecular identifiers. The donors were split into four age groups: young (average around 17 years), middle-aged (39), aged (more than 60) and long-lived (82). Donors of different ages were randomly distributed across sequencing lanes to avoid experimental bias. For two donors (one aged 18 to 30 and one aged 80 or older), the study analyzed two additional independent replicas of 1 million unique cDNA reads from the same blood draw.

On the study overall, not on this receptor specifically: Total diversity estimates from one million sequenced T cells were considered lower bounds and underestimates. Observed TCR beta diversity per million T cells fell roughly linearly with age, and a significant reduction was already apparent by age about 38. Because profiling used bulk unsorted PBMCs, naive and antigen-experienced compartments could not be compared conclusively. Observed TCR beta diversity correlated strongly with the percentage of naive T cells measured by flow cytometry. Compared with the aged group, more naive CD4+ T cells, fewer expanded clones and increased TCR diversity were shown by the long-lived group, suggesting age selection. Donor CMV infection status was unknown, potentially confounding age-related changes in expanded clonotypes.

CDR1 and CDR2 are drawn from the germline V gene: MDHEN, SYDVKM. The germline V and J ends show losses of 5 bases and 1 base respectively, and no gene match explains 9 bases of the junction. The CDR3 goes from the cysteine to the phenylalanine over 17 residues. CDR3 DNA is the only sequence kept; it has 51 bases, read in frame from the first base. Receptor libraries were prepared by 5' RACE. The listed sequencing device is Illumina HiSeq 2500. A second PCR of about 7 to 12 cycles was run with a J-beta primer mix and a sample-barcoded 5' primer. A template-switch 5' adaptor carrying 12 random nucleotides introduced a unique molecular identifier onto each TCR beta cDNA molecule. Each sample yielded at least 2.5 million CDR3-containing paired-end reads. First-strand cDNA was synthesized from all RNA with the Mint cDNA synthesis kit, primed by a TRBC-specific oligonucleotide. All cDNA was treated with uracil-DNA glycosylase and then went through a first 18-cycle PCR with the universal primers M1SS and BC2_uni_R. As for the authors' bioinformatics: For normalization, 1 million high-quality reads were randomly selected from each sample, with every read carrying a distinct molecular identifier. Reads with shared molecular identifiers were discarded instead of being binned into consensus sequences. MiTCR, run with a Q25 quality threshold and the strictest error-elimination algorithm, handled CDR3 identification, clonotype clustering and error correction. A nonparametric unseen species model using Euler transformation provided a lower-bound estimate of total TCR beta diversity. In-frame beta chains were kept once TCRdb had trimmed the public reads at Q25 with fastp and called clones with MiXCR. Identical CDR3 protein sequences are pooled into one entry, listed with their most common genes and DNA. The authors' filters were not applied to this entry. The sample has approximately 730,000 distinct CDR3 sequences on record, approximately 43% of them singletons. The top ten hold 20% to 25% of the sample.

Systemically healthy Caucasian individuals from Russia, some 40 in total and aged roughly 6 to 100 years, were included as donors. Each donor gave 8 to 10 milliliters of peripheral blood, collected into EDTA-treated Vacutainer tubes. PBMCs were isolated by Ficoll-Paque density-gradient centrifugation, with at least 6 million obtained per sample. Trizol reagent was used to extract total RNA from the PBMCs, yielding at least 5.5 micrograms per sample. For every donor, flow cytometry on a PBMC aliquot measured the percentage of naive CD45RAhigh/CD27high T cells. The chain was built from TRBV28 and TRBJ2-7, with TRBD2 identical over 12 junction bases. The sample was blood. This receptor was obtained from a woman aged 60-75 years in good health. This receptor carries the CDR3 CASSLPTLAGGSYEQYF. The DNA sequence is given as TGTGCCAGCAGTCTACCCACGCTAGCGGGAGGGTCCTACGAGCAGTACTTC.